This TCR beta chain was captured by sequencing in a study of shared clonotypes between healthy human individuals. Per the study methods: ImmunoSEQ sequences covered only the junction and lacked quality scores; filtering therefore differed. Clones were read by immunoSEQ multiplex PCR, and TCRdb kept only the in-frame ones, dropping some. V, J and clone size derive from that table, while D and trimming were established from the DNA sequence. The repertoire holds over 1.5 million clones, with 95% to 99% as singletons. The J segment lost 4 bases and the V segment lost 11 bases, leaving 13 bases of the junction unmatched. CDR1 and CDR2 from the germline V gene are SGHTA and FQGNSA. This CDR3 contains 15 residues.

The sample consisted of naive CD4+ T cells sorted from blood. Subset in this sample: CD45RA+ positively selected. The sequence derives from a man under 40 in good health. The chain links TRBV7-2 to TRBJ2-2; 7 nucleotides agree with TRBD1. CDR3 residues: CAVLRGPESTGELFF. The CDR3 region has the DNA TGTGCCGTTCTTAGGGGGCCGGAGAGCACCGGGGAGCTGTTTTTT.